A single sample is the source of the 32 T cell receptor beta chains below, sequenced in a study. Clones were read by immunoSEQ multiplex PCR, and TCRdb kept only the in-frame ones, dropping some. The sample lists some 70,000 clones; roughly 93% were seen once. The sample comprised PBMCs. Every receptor here comes from a man aged 40-49 years with rheumatoid arthritis.

The rearrangement links TRBV5-6 to TRBJ2-7; 10 nucleotides line up with TRBD1. The CDR3 runs to 18 residues. CDR1 is SGHDT and CDR2 is YYEEEE in the germline V gene. V shed 4 bases and J 1 base; nucleotides not matched to a gene: 14. The CDR3 DNA follows: TGTGCCAGCAGCCCGACCCCGGGACAGGGGTGGAGGTCCTACGAGCAGTACTTC. It encodes CASSPTPGQGWRSYEQYF.

Written as DNA, the CDR3 is TGTGCCAGCAGCTGGAGGACAGTCGGGGGCACTGAAGCTTTCTTT. Encoded protein: CASSWRTVGGTEAFF. V usage is TRBV7-2 and J usage is TRBJ1-1, with D possibly matching TRBD1 (6 bases). CDR1 is SGHTA, CDR2 FQGNSA, per germline. V was clipped by 4 bases and J by 4 bases, with 16 bases between them. The CDR3 has 15 residues.

The V and J genes are TRBV15 and TRBJ2-7; possibly TRBD1 for D (6 bases). The CDR3 runs 13 residues. The V end lost 0 bases, the J end lost 7 bases, and 10 bases lay between the germline ends. Germline V CDR1 and CDR2: LNHNV, YYDKDF (reference sequence). CDR3 residues: CATSRDAGAEQYF. In nucleotides, the CDR3 is TGTGCCACCAGCAGAGATGCAGGGGCTGAGCAGTACTTC.

The chain joins TRBV6-5 to TRBJ2-7, with D uncertain. Germline lookup yields CDR1 MNHEY and CDR2 SVGAGI. V shed 2 bases and J shed 2 bases, with 7 bases lying between them. The CDR3 spans 13 residues. The CDR3: CASSYKPTYEQYF. CDR3 nucleotide sequence: TGTGCCAGCAGTTACAAACCTACCTACGAGCAGTACTTC.

V gene TRBV5-4 combines with J gene TRBJ2-7; TRBD2 aligns across 9 bases. V shed 3 bases, J shed 0 bases, and the junction held 4 bases outside the gene matches. The V gene's germline CDR1 is SGHNT and CDR2 YYREEE (reference sequence). CDR3 length equals 15 residues. CDR3 nucleotide sequence: TGTGCCAGCAGCTCCAGCGGGAGGAGCTCCTACGAGCAGTACTTC. It is translated as CASSSSGRSSYEQYF.

J is TRBJ2-7 and V is TRBV18; D is unresolved. CDR1 and CDR2 from the germline V gene are KGHSH and LQKENI. CDR3 length: 15 amino acids. V was shortened by 2 bases and J by 0 bases, with 11 bases between the two germline ends. CDR3 sequence reads: CASSPSAQDSYEQYF. CDR3 in DNA: TGTGCCAGCTCACCATCAGCGCAAGACTCCTACGAGCAGTACTTC.

The V and J genes are TRBV27 and TRBJ2-2; 14 nucleotides agree with TRBD2. This CDR3 spans 19 amino acids. V lost 5 bases, J lost 0 bases, and 8 bases stayed unmatched. CDR1 and CDR2 (germline): MNHEY, SMNVEV (reference sequence). The CDR3 sequence: CASSRRLAGGFANTGELFF. The CDR3 coding sequence is TGTGCCAGCAGTCGCAGACTAGCGGGAGGGTTCGCGAACACCGGGGAGCTGTTTTTT.

The chain carries TRBV11-2 and TRBJ2-7; unclear D gene. CDR1 is SGHAT and CDR2 is FQNNGV in the germline V gene. Trimming shortened V by 0 bases and J by 2 bases, and 11 bases separated the two germline ends. This CDR3 is 15 amino acids long. For the CDR3, the DNA is TGTGCCAGCAGCTTAGATCCTGTCCAACCCTACGAGCAGTACTTC. Its translation is CASSLDPVQPYEQYF.

The gene calls are TRBV27 and TRBJ1-2; D possibly corresponds to TRBD1 (6 bases). Germline V CDR1 and CDR2: MNHEY, SMNVEV (reference sequence). There are 14 residues in the CDR3. Trimming removed 6 bases at V and 4 bases at J, with 15 bases between. CDR3 bases: TGTGCCAGCAGACAGGGCATGAGTAGCTATGGCTACACCTTC. The encoded protein is CASRQGMSSYGYTF.

The chain joins TRBV30 to TRBJ1-5; 8 positions agree with TRBD1. Germline lookup yields CDR1 GTSNPN and CDR2 SVGIG (reference sequence). CDR3 length: 14 amino acids. V dropped 3 bases and J dropped 3; count of bases not matched to a gene: 4. CDR3 amino acids: CAWSDRGPNQPQHF. The CDR3 region has the DNA TGTGCCTGGAGCGACAGGGGTCCCAATCAGCCCCAGCATTTT.

This chain uses TRBV6-5 with TRBJ1-4; TRBD1 matches 8 bases. Germline CDR1 is MNHEY and CDR2 is SVGAGI. With V trimmed by 8 bases and J by 8 bases, 10 bases remained unmatched. The CDR3 sequence is 14 residues long. CDR3 loop: CASEPGTGAEKLFF. The CDR3 DNA follows: TGTGCCAGCGAACCAGGGACAGGTGCGGAAAAACTGTTTTTT.

The V and J genes are TRBV3-1 (or the pseudogene TRBV3-2) and TRBJ1-2, with D uncertain. CDR1 is LGHDT and CDR2 is YNNKEL in the germline V gene (reference sequence). This CDR3 region has 14 residues. The V end was cut by 1 base, the J end by 2 bases, with 8 bases between. In nucleotides, the CDR3 is TGTGCCAGCAGCCAAGGTTCCGAAAACTATGGCTACACCTTC. It yields the protein CASSQGSENYGYTF.

This chain joins TRBV29-1 and TRBJ2-7, with 9 bases lining up with TRBD1. The CDR3 is made up of 14 amino acids. From germline, CDR1 is SQVTM and CDR2 ANQGSEA. With 7 bases clipped from V and 3 bases from J, the junction kept 10 bases outside the gene matches. The chain's CDR3 is CSARGGQGLYEQYF. DNA of the CDR3: TGCAGCGCCCGGGGAGGACAGGGGCTCTACGAGCAGTACTTC.

V gene TRBV27 combines with J gene TRBJ2-7; 8 bases fit TRBD2. CDR3 length equals 15 residues. V lost 5 bases and J lost 5; bases outside the gene matches: 11. Germline V gene lookup returns CDR1 MNHEY and CDR2 SMNVEV (reference sequence). In DNA, the CDR3 is TGTGCCAGCAGTCTCCGACGGGAGGGCATGGACGAGCAGTACTTC. It codes for CASSLRREGMDEQYF.

In DNA, the CDR3 is TGTGCCAGCAGCTTGTGGGGACAGGGGTTGAACACTGAAGCTTTCTTT. Protein: CASSLWGQGLNTEAFF. The J gene is TRBJ1-1, the V gene TRBV7-8, with 10 bases aligning to TRBD1. From germline, CDR1 is SGHVS and CDR2 FQNEAQ. V dropped 3 bases and J dropped 0; count of bases not matched to a gene: 4. CDR3 size: 16 residues.

This clone was counted a few times. This chain connects TRBV2 to TRBJ1-1; D remains ambiguous. CDR1 is SNHLY and CDR2 is FYNNEI in the germline V gene. The CDR3 is 13 amino acids. The V gene lost 3 bases and the J gene lost 1 base, with 6 bases spanning the gap. The CDR3 DNA reads TGTGCCAGCAGTGATTTCGCGAACACTGAAGCTTTCTTT. It translates to CASSDFANTEAFF.

The J gene is TRBJ2-5, the V gene TRBV9; D is possibly TRBD2 (5 bases). The V gene's germline CDR1 is SGDLS and CDR2 YYNGEE. The V gene lost 4 bases and the J gene lost 5 bases, with 18 bases spanning the gap. The CDR3 consists of 15 residues. The chain's CDR3 is CASSLPGNAAETQYF. CDR3 DNA sequence: TGTGCCAGCAGCCTCCCCGGGAACGCCGCGGAGACCCAGTACTTC.

The CDR3 nucleotides are TGTGCCAGCTCACCGGGACTAGCAGAGACCCAGTACTTC. Translated, it gives CASSPGLAETQYF. V and J are TRBV18 and TRBJ2-5, with 9 nucleotides matching TRBD2. Germline CDR1 reads KGHSH; CDR2 reads LQKENI. Trimming at V came to 3 bases and at J to 4 bases, leaving 0 bases not matched to a gene. CDR3 length: 13 residues.

This chain uses TRBV7-9 with TRBJ2-7; maybe TRBD1 (5 bases). V was pared by 0 bases and J by 8 bases, with 8 bases between. This CDR3 is built from 12 residues. Germline CDR1 and CDR2: SEHNR and FQNEAQ (reference sequence). The CDR3 DNA is TGTGCCAGCAGCTTAGCGGGGCGGAAGCAGTACTTC. Its protein is CASSLAGRKQYF.

The gene calls are TRBV6-1 and TRBJ2-3; D is ambiguous. The CDR3 length is 11 residues. CDR1 is MNHNS and CDR2 is SASEGT in the germline V gene. Trimming cost V 3 bases and J 5 bases, with 3 bases left between them. The chain's CDR3 is CASSDRDTQYF. DNA of the CDR3: TGTGCCAGCAGTGATAGAGATACGCAGTATTTT.

This clone was counted a single time. J is TRBJ2-1 and V is TRBV9; 11 bases align to TRBD1. Germline loops: CDR1 SGDLS, CDR2 YYNGEE. The V segment lost 4 bases and the J segment 2 bases; nucleotides outside the gene matches: 5. CDR3 length: 16 residues. The CDR3, as DNA: TGTGCCAGCAGCACCCGGGACAGGGGGACCTACAATGAGCAGTTCTTC. Translation gives CASSTRDRGTYNEQFF.

The rearrangement joins TRBV5-1 to TRBJ2-7; 7 bases are a match to TRBD1. The CDR3 is 15 residues long. Trimming removed 2 bases from V and 4 bases from J; junction bases left unmatched: 9. Germline CDR1 and CDR2: SGHRS and YFSETQ. CDR3 region: CASSFTGTVTYEQYF. DNA of the CDR3: TGCGCCAGCAGCTTTACCGGGACAGTCACGTACGAGCAGTACTTC. Complete variable domain (other parts from reference TRBV5-1 and TRBJ2-7): KAGVTQTPRYLIKTRGQQVTLSCSPISGHRSVSWYQQTPGQGLQFLFEYFSETQRNKGNFPGRFSGRQFSNSRSEMNVSTLELGDSALYLCASSFTGTVTYEQYFGPGTRLTVT.

The J gene is TRBJ2-1, the V gene TRBV28, with a tentative D call TRBD1 (6 bases). From germline, CDR1 is MDHEN and CDR2 SYDVKM. Trimming stripped 5 bases from V and 1 base from J, with 12 bases between. The CDR3 extends over 15 amino acids. The CDR3 loop reads CASSKDRDSYNEQFF. DNA for the CDR3: TGTGCCAGCAGTAAGGACAGAGATTCCTACAATGAGCAGTTCTTC. The full variable domain, completed using reference TRBV28 and TRBJ2-1, is DVKVTQSSRYLVKRTGEKVFLECVQDMDHENMFWYRQDPGLGLRLIYFSYDVKMKEKGDIPEGYSVSREKKERFSLILESASTNQTSMYLCASSKDRDSYNEQFFGPGTRLTVL.

This sequence joins TRBV6-5 and TRBJ1-6, with D tentatively TRBD1 (6 bases). This CDR3 has 14 residues. CDR1 and CDR2 (germline): MNHEY, SVGAGI. The V end lost 2 bases, the J end lost 7 bases, and 9 bases lay between the germline ends. The CDR3 DNA reads TGTGCCAGCAGTTACAGGGGGGCCAATTCACCCCTCCACTTT. Amino acid sequence: CASSYRGANSPLHF.

The J gene is TRBJ2-2, the V gene TRBV6-6; TRBD2 agrees at 7 bases. The length of the CDR3 is 17 residues. Losses at the gene ends were 5 bases for V and 4 bases for J; bases not matched to a gene: 13. Germline V gives CDR1 MNHNY, CDR2 SVGAGI (reference sequence). The CDR3 bases are TGTGCCAGCAGTCCTCTCTCCCGCGGGGGATTCACCGGGGAGCTGTTTTTT. Its protein product is CASSPLSRGGFTGELFF.

The V and J genes are TRBV18 and TRBJ2-4; TRBD2 matches at 7 bases. The CDR3 extends over 17 amino acids. V trimming: 0 bases; J trimming: 0 bases; junction bases outside the gene matches: 5. Germline lookup yields CDR1 KGHSH and CDR2 LQKENI. CDR3 sequence (DNA): TGTGCCAGCTCACCACCGGGGGAGGGCCTAGCCAAAAACATTCAGTACTTC. Protein sequence: CASSPPGEGLAKNIQYF.

The chain employs TRBV11-3 and TRBJ1-1, with D possibly TRBD1 on 5 matching bases. In germline, CDR1 is SGHNT, CDR2 YENEEA. The CDR3 totals 12 residues. The ends were cut back, 5 bases at V and 3 bases at J, with 7 bases in the middle. The CDR3 loop reads CASSIGDTEAFF. In DNA form, the CDR3 reads TGTGCCAGCAGCATAGGGGACACTGAAGCTTTCTTT.

The chain joins TRBV6-6 to TRBJ1-5; unclear D gene. The CDR3 length is 18 residues. CDR1 is MNHNY, CDR2 SVGAGI, per germline (reference sequence). Trimming left V 5 bases short and J 0 bases short, with 20 bases between. The CDR3 spells CASSRRQVDHYSNQPQHF. The CDR3 DNA sequence: TGTGCCAGCAGTCGACGCCAGGTCGACCACTATAGCAATCAGCCCCAGCATTTT.

The chain employs TRBV7-9 and TRBJ1-1, with D perhaps matching TRBD1 (6 bases). The CDR3 is 16 residues long. Per the germline V gene, CDR1 is SEHNR and CDR2 is FQNEAQ (reference sequence). V lost 5 bases and J 5 bases, leaving 21 bases between the germline ends. The CDR3 DNA reads TGTGCCAGCAGCCCGCAAGGACAGACCGCGGGGACTGAAGCTTTCTTT. It codes for CASSPQGQTAGTEAFF. Looking up the rest from reference TRBV7-9 and TRBJ1-1 gives the full variable domain: DTGVSQNPRHKITKRGQNVTFRCDPISEHNRLYWYRQTLGQGPEFLTYFQNEAQLEKSRLLSDRFSAERPKGSFSTLEIQRTEQGDSAMYLCASSPQGQTAGTEAFFGQGTRLTVV.

The chain couples TRBV7-9 to TRBJ1-3; unclear D gene. V dropped 0 bases and J dropped 11 bases, with 11 bases sitting between them. Germline assignment: CDR1 SEHNR and CDR2 FQNEAQ (reference sequence). This CDR3 has 13 residues. The chain's CDR3 is CASSLAFGSAIYF. Written as DNA, the CDR3 is TGTGCCAGCAGCTTAGCGTTTGGGTCCGCCATATATTTT.

The rearrangement links TRBV6-5 to TRBJ1-5, with a weak D call TRBD1 (5 bases). This CDR3 has 15 residues. Between the trimmed V and J ends, which lost 7 bases and 0 bases, there was a span of 13 bases. Germline V lookup: CDR1 MNHEY, CDR2 SVGAGI. The CDR3 DNA is TGTGCCAGCAAACTCGACAGTTATAGCAATCAGCCCCAGCATTTT. Translating it yields CASKLDSYSNQPQHF.

J is TRBJ2-3 and V is TRBV5-1; D possibly matches TRBD1 or TRBD2 (5 bases each). CDR3 length equals 14 residues. The germline V gene has CDR1 SGHRS and CDR2 YFSETQ. V gave up 4 bases and J gave up 2 bases, with 11 bases separating them. The CDR3 is CASSPGPHTDTQYF. CDR3 DNA: TGCGCCAGCAGCCCGGGACCGCACACAGATACGCAGTATTTT.